This T cell receptor (beta chain) originates from a study of blood T cell repertoires in COVID-19. Deletions cut 5 bases from V and 0 bases from J, with 11 bases between. Per germline, CDR1 SGHVS and CDR2 FNYEAQ. CDR3 length: 14 amino acids. This clone was counted between two and nine times. Profiled with immunoSEQ multiplex PCR; TCRdb holds only in-frame clones, not every one. This repertoire shows some 130,000 clones, approximately 83% found once; its top ten account for around 16%. The source of this sequence is a woman aged 45-65 years who had recovered from COVID-19. The V gene is TRBV7-6, the J gene TRBJ2-7; D gene unclear. Input material: peripheral blood. The CDR3 spells CASSAAVTSYEQYF. CDR3 nucleotide sequence: TGTGCCAGCAGCGCCGCGGTAACCTCCTACGAGCAGTACTTC.